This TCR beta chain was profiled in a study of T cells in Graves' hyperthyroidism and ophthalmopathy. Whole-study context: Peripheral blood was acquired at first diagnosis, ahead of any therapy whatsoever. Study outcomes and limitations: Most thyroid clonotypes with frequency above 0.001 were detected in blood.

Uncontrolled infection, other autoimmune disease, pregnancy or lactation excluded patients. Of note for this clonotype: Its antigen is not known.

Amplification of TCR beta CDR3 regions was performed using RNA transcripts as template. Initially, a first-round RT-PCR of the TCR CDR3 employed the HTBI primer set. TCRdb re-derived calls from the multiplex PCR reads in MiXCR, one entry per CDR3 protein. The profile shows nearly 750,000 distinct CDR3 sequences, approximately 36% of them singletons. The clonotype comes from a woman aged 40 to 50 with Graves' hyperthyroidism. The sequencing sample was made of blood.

CDR3 nucleotide sequence: TGTGCCAGCAGCCCGACAGCCCAATATGGCTACACCTTC. Protein sequence: CASSPTAQYGYTF. The V gene is TRBV7-9, the J gene TRBJ1-2; D is possibly TRBD1 (5 bases). V was trimmed by 5 bases and J by 5 bases, leaving 12 bases between them. Germline CDR1 reads SEHNR; CDR2 reads FQNEAQ (reference sequence). The CDR3 sequence is 13 residues long. The full variable domain, with the rest looked up from reference TRBV7-9 and TRBJ1-2, is DTGVSQNPRHKITKRGQNVTFRCDPISEHNRLYWYRQTLGQGPEFLTYFQNEAQLEKSRLLSDRFSAERPKGSFSTLEIQRTEQGDSAMYLCASSPTAQYGYTFGSGTRLTVV.